This TCR beta chain was retrieved from a study of cytomegalovirus exposure and HLA in healthy donors. Study observations and caveats: The study found most TCR sequences rare, yet found some public TCRs in many donors. TCR beta chains numbering more than 150 were designated cytomegalovirus-associated.

Using immunoSEQ multiplex PCR, the repertoire was profiled, and TCRdb retains in-frame clones only, with some absent. The sample carries 90,000 to 120,000 clones, 90% to 96% recorded once. The V gene end was trimmed by 6 bases and the J gene end by 4 bases; junction bases not matched to a gene: 6. This CDR3 contains 14 residues. Germline V lookup: CDR1 SGHVS, CDR2 FQNEAQ. Points on this clone: Its antigen is currently unknown.

These donors were members of the roughly 120-subject validation cohort, a group separate from the roughly 670-subject first cohort. This clonotype was sampled from a woman between 18 and 29 years old in good health and CMV-seronegative. The material sequenced was PBMCs. The chain is built from TRBV7-8 and TRBJ1-5; TRBD1 matches at 7 bases. The CDR3 spells CASSPSRGNQPQHF. DNA for the CDR3: TGTGCCAGCAGTCCTTCCAGGGGGAATCAGCCCCAGCATTTT.